The rows below give T cell receptor beta chains drawn from one sample of a study of blood T cell repertoires in COVID-19. TCRdb's copy holds only in-frame clones and misses some; the assay was immunoSEQ multiplex PCR. The sample yields approximately 140,000 clones, 80% to 90% seen once. Sequencing was done on a sample of peripheral blood. Receptor source: a man between 70 and 80 years old with acute or convalescent COVID-19. CDR3s include the opening cysteine and the closing phenylalanine or tryptophan. A D gene is named only where the DNA matches it firmly. Clone size is given for some rows only: seen once, a few or many times, or a class if the clone is expanded.

clone_size: .
v_call: TRBV6-2/TRBV6-3
d_call: TRBD2
j_call: TRBJ2-3
cdr3_nt: TGTGCCAGCAGTCCAAGCGGGACTCCCGTGGGGAGGGCAGATACGCAGTATTTT
cdr3_aa: CASSPSGTPVGRADTQYF

clone_size: .
v_call: TRBV30
d_call: .
j_call: TRBJ1-5
cdr3_nt: TGTGCCTGGAGTACCAGGGGATATCAGCCCCAGCATTTT
cdr3_aa: CAWSTRGYQPQHF

clone_size: .
v_call: TRBV28
d_call: .
j_call: TRBJ1-5
cdr3_nt: TGTGCCAGCGCCTCAGGGAATCAGCCCCAGCATTTT
cdr3_aa: CASASGNQPQHF

clone_size: .
v_call: TRBV7-9
d_call: .
j_call: TRBJ2-3
cdr3_nt: TGTGCCAGCAGCTTAGGCGGACAGCGCACAGATACGCAGTATTTT
cdr3_aa: CASSLGGQRTDTQYF

clone_size: .
v_call: TRBV20-1
d_call: TRBD1
j_call: TRBJ1-1
cdr3_nt: TGCAGTGCTAGTGGGAGGACAGGGACCGCGAGGAACACTGAAGCTTTCTTT
cdr3_aa: CSASGRTGTARNTEAFF

clone_size: .
v_call: TRBV28
d_call: TRBD1
j_call: TRBJ1-2
cdr3_nt: TGTGCCAGCAGTCCCCCGGACAGGAACTATGGCTACACCTTC
cdr3_aa: CASSPPDRNYGYTF

clone_size: .
v_call: TRBV11-3
d_call: TRBD2
j_call: TRBJ2-1
cdr3_nt: TGTGCCAGCAGCCGTGGGCCCGGGACTAGCATTTACAATGAGCAGTTCTTC
cdr3_aa: CASSRGPGTSIYNEQFF

clone_size: .
v_call: TRBV18
d_call: .
j_call: TRBJ2-7
cdr3_nt: TGTGCCAGCACGCCTCTTCGAGGAGGGGAAGAGCAGTACTTC
cdr3_aa: CASTPLRGGEEQYF

clone_size: .
v_call: TRBV6-6
d_call: .
j_call: TRBJ2-7
cdr3_nt: TGTGCCAGCACCCAGGGAAACGACGAGCAGTACTTC
cdr3_aa: CASTQGNDEQYF

clone_size: .
v_call: TRBV13
d_call: .
j_call: TRBJ2-1
cdr3_nt: TGTGCCAGCAGCCTCCTTAGCGAGTTCTCCTACAATGAGCAGTTCTTC
cdr3_aa: CASSLLSEFSYNEQFF

clone_size: .
v_call: TRBV5-4
d_call: TRBD2
j_call: TRBJ2-1
cdr3_nt: TGTGCCAGCAGCTCAGGCAGCGGGGACTACAATGAGCAGTTCTTC
cdr3_aa: CASSSGSGDYNEQFF

clone_size: .
v_call: TRBV3-1/TRBV3-2
d_call: .
j_call: TRBJ2-1
cdr3_nt: TGTGCCAGCAGCCAGAACCCGAGCGCCATAGAGCAGTTCTTC
cdr3_aa: CASSQNPSAIEQFF

clone_size: .
v_call: TRBV19
d_call: .
j_call: TRBJ2-1
cdr3_nt: TGTGCCAGTAGTATTCAGGGCTCCTACAATGAGCAGTTCTTC
cdr3_aa: CASSIQGSYNEQFF

clone_size: .
v_call: TRBV20-1
d_call: TRBD2
j_call: TRBJ2-1
cdr3_nt: TGCAGTGCTAGTGCGGGAGGTTACAATGAGCAGTTCTTC
cdr3_aa: CSASAGGYNEQFF

clone_size: once
v_call: TRBV6-5
d_call: TRBD1
j_call: TRBJ2-7
cdr3_nt: TGTGCCAGCAGTTTGGGACAGAAGTCTTACGAGCAGTACTTC
cdr3_aa: CASSLGQKSYEQYF

clone_size: .
v_call: TRBV7-9
d_call: TRBD2
j_call: TRBJ2-3
cdr3_nt: TGTGCCAGCAGCTTAGGGGGCCTAGCGGGAGTATGGGCAGATACGCAGTATTTT
cdr3_aa: CASSLGGLAGVWADTQYF

clone_size: .
v_call: TRBV4-3
d_call: .
j_call: TRBJ1-2
cdr3_nt: TGCGCCAGCAGCCAAGACAGGACAGCCTATGGCTACACCTTC
cdr3_aa: CASSQDRTAYGYTF

clone_size: .
v_call: TRBV7-6
d_call: TRBD2
j_call: TRBJ2-7
cdr3_nt: TGTGCCAGCAGCTTAGGATTTGCGGGAGGAATCCCCTACGAGCAGTACTTC
cdr3_aa: CASSLGFAGGIPYEQYF

clone_size: .
v_call: TRBV6-1
d_call: TRBD2
j_call: TRBJ2-3
cdr3_nt: TGTGCCAGCAGTGAAGGACTAGCGTCATCCTCTAGCACAGATACGCAGTATTTT
cdr3_aa: CASSEGLASSSSTDTQYF

clone_size: .
v_call: TRBV25-1
d_call: TRBD2
j_call: TRBJ2-7
cdr3_nt: TGTGCCAACAGTGAAGCGGGAGTCTCCTACGAGCAGTACTTC
cdr3_aa: CANSEAGVSYEQYF

clone_size: .
v_call: TRBV5-1
d_call: .
j_call: TRBJ2-1
cdr3_nt: TGCGCCAGCAGCTACAACGGGGCCTACAATGAGCAGTTCTTC
cdr3_aa: CASSYNGAYNEQFF

clone_size: .
v_call: TRBV18
d_call: .
j_call: TRBJ2-7
cdr3_nt: TGTGCCAGCTCCCCCCGAGAAAGCTCCTACGAGCAGTACTTC
cdr3_aa: CASSPRESSYEQYF

clone_size: .
v_call: TRBV11-3
d_call: TRBD1
j_call: TRBJ1-1
cdr3_nt: TGTGCCAGCAGCCCAGGACAGGAAAAAAACACTGAAGCTTTCTTT
cdr3_aa: CASSPGQEKNTEAFF

clone_size: .
v_call: TRBV19
d_call: .
j_call: TRBJ1-5
cdr3_nt: TGTGCCAGTAGTATGTTGGGGCCGGAGCAGCCCCAGCATTTT
cdr3_aa: CASSMLGPEQPQHF

clone_size: .
v_call: TRBV4-1
d_call: .
j_call: TRBJ2-1
cdr3_nt: TGCGCCAGCAGCCAAGAAGGGACGGGAGCGCCCTACAATGAGCAGTTCTTC
cdr3_aa: CASSQEGTGAPYNEQFF

clone_size: .
v_call: TRBV11-1
d_call: TRBD1
j_call: TRBJ1-6
cdr3_nt: TGTGCCAGCAGCTTGACAGGGGGCGCCGGTAATTCACCCCTCCACTTT
cdr3_aa: CASSLTGGAGNSPLHF

clone_size: .
v_call: TRBV9
d_call: .
j_call: TRBJ2-7
cdr3_nt: TGTGCCAGCAGCGTAGCAGGCAGGGCAGTGGACGAGCAGTACTTC
cdr3_aa: CASSVAGRAVDEQYF

clone_size: .
v_call: TRBV9
d_call: .
j_call: TRBJ1-6
cdr3_nt: TGTGCCAGCAGCGTGGCGCAGGATTCACCCCTCCACTTT
cdr3_aa: CASSVAQDSPLHF

clone_size: .
v_call: TRBV5-1
d_call: .
j_call: TRBJ2-7
cdr3_nt: TGCGCCAGCAGCTTGGGAGGTTCTAGCGTTGACGAGCAGTACTTC
cdr3_aa: CASSLGGSSVDEQYF

clone_size: .
v_call: TRBV19
d_call: .
j_call: TRBJ1-1
cdr3_nt: TGTGCCAGTAACAGGGTCGAGGACACTGAAGCTTTCTTT
cdr3_aa: CASNRVEDTEAFF

clone_size: few
v_call: TRBV28
d_call: .
j_call: TRBJ2-1
cdr3_nt: TGTGCCAGCAGTTTGACAGCCTCCTACAATGAGCAGTTCTTC
cdr3_aa: CASSLTASYNEQFF

clone_size: .
v_call: TRBV24-1
d_call: .
j_call: TRBJ2-6
cdr3_nt: TGTGCCACCTCGAGCTCTGGGGCCAACGTCCTGACTTTC
cdr3_aa: CATSSSGANVLTF